Each of the 24 T cell receptor beta chains below was sequenced from the same sample in a study of T cell responses to AZD1222 COVID-19 vaccine (dated by TCRdb to the early 2020s). Per the publication, the time point label means: baseline before first vaccination. To prepare the library, the immunoSEQ multiplex PCR assay was applied. As stored in TCRdb, this immuneACCESS dataset retains in-frame rearrangements with V and J assigned. A fraction of the clones does not appear; measured against another copy, unresolved V genes explain less than half of the discrepancy, and the remainder lacks a known reason. This sample has roughly 100,000 clones in its table, and 75% to 90% of those were observed once. The ten largest clonotypes hold more than 8% of the sample. The sequenced sample was peripheral blood, obtained on day 0 of AZD1222 vaccination. The source is an adult in good health.

The chain is built from TRBV2 and TRBJ1-2; 8 bases fit TRBD1. The CDR3 is made up of 15 amino acids. V lost 3 bases and J lost 4; bases outside the gene matches: 7. Germline V lookup: CDR1 SNHLY, CDR2 FYNNEI. The CDR3 loop reads CASSEGQAQLYGYTF. The DNA of the CDR3 is TGTGCCAGCAGTGAGGGACAGGCCCAACTCTATGGCTACACCTTC.

V is TRBV9 and J is TRBJ1-1, with TRBD1 as a possible D gene (5 bases). Per the germline V gene, CDR1 is SGDLS and CDR2 is YYNGEE. V was pared by 0 bases and J by 9 bases, with 12 bases between. The CDR3 length is 13 residues. CDR3 in DNA: TGTGCCAGCAGCGTAGCTAGCCGGGACCAAGCTTTCTTT. It encodes CASSVASRDQAFF.

This rearrangement joins TRBV11-2 to TRBJ1-6; 8 bases fit TRBD1. J gave up 4 bases and V 5 bases, and 4 bases lay outside the gene matches. The germline V gene encodes CDR1 SGHAT and CDR2 FQNNGV. There are 15 residues in the CDR3. This chain's CDR3 is CASSQDRAYNSPLHF. CDR3 bases: TGTGCCAGCAGCCAGGACAGGGCTTATAATTCACCCCTCCACTTT.

This clone has a handful of counts. This sequence joins TRBV29-1 and TRBJ1-2, with TRBD1 matching over 8 bases. Germline trimming cut 4 bases from V and 5 bases from J; bases unmatched to any gene: 9. The CDR3 contains 14 residues. The germline V gene encodes CDR1 SQVTM and CDR2 ANQGSEA. The CDR3 region is CSVAPPGQVYGYTF. CDR3 sequence (DNA): TGCAGCGTTGCCCCTCCGGGACAGGTTTATGGCTACACCTTC.

The rearrangement links TRBV20-1 to TRBJ2-5; 8 bases map to TRBD1. V gave up 7 bases and J gave up 6 bases; unmatched junction bases: 4. Germline values: CDR1 DFQATT, CDR2 SNEGSKA (reference sequence). This CDR3 region has 11 residues. CDR3 sequence (DNA): TGCAGTGTTCAGGGGGCGAAGACCCAGTACTTC. Protein sequence: CSVQGAKTQYF.

This clone was counted once. V is TRBV11-2 and J is TRBJ2-1; D ambiguous. Trimming cost V 5 bases and J 8 bases, with 16 bases left between them. CDR3 length: 14 residues. Per the germline V gene, CDR1 is SGHAT and CDR2 is FQNNGV. CDR3 residues: CASSLPLPGHEQFF. CDR3 DNA: TGTGCCAGCAGCCTCCCCCTACCGGGTCATGAGCAGTTCTTC.

The chain couples TRBV18 to TRBJ1-5; the D is unclear. CDR1 KGHSH and CDR2 LQKENI come from the germline V gene. The CDR3 loop spans 16 amino acids. Deletions cut 3 bases from V and 4 bases from J, with 16 bases between. CDR3 region: CASSPPGIGVNQPQHF. The CDR3 DNA reads TGTGCCAGCTCACCTCCAGGAATAGGCGTGAATCAGCCCCAGCATTTT.

This clone is a singleton in its sample. The chain couples TRBV28 to TRBJ1-5; 9 nucleotides align to TRBD1. CDR1 and CDR2 (germline): MDHEN, SYDVKM. The CDR3 covers 13 residues. V shed 5 bases, J shed 7 bases, and the junction held 3 bases outside the gene matches. CDR3 region: CASSGQGWQPQHF. DNA of the CDR3: TGTGCCAGCAGTGGACAGGGGTGGCAGCCCCAGCATTTT.

The CDR3 DNA sequence: TGTGCCAGCAGTTTCAATCCTGCCGGAGGGCATGGCACAGATACGCAGTATTTT. It translates to CASSFNPAGGHGTDTQYF. This chain uses TRBV6-2 or TRBV6-3 with TRBJ2-3, with a weak D call TRBD2 (6 bases). This CDR3 comprises 18 residues. Germline assignment: CDR1 MNHEY and CDR2 SVGEGT. V dropped 4 bases and J dropped 1 base, with 21 bases sitting between them.

The V call is TRBV18, the J call TRBJ1-5; D may be TRBD1 (5 bases). This CDR3 has 16 amino acids. The V end lost 4 bases, the J end lost 0 bases, and 13 bases lay between the germline ends. Germline V CDR1 and CDR2: KGHSH, LQKENI. The CDR3: CASSQGTGYSNQPQHF. In DNA form, the CDR3 reads TGTGCCAGCTCACAAGGAACAGGCTATAGCAATCAGCCCCAGCATTTT.

V is TRBV5-1 and J is TRBJ1-4; D is undetermined. Deletions cut 0 bases from V and 8 bases from J, with 20 bases between. The CDR3 extends over 17 amino acids. CDR1 is SGHRS and CDR2 is YFSETQ in the germline V gene. The chain's CDR3 is CASSLVELGSPREKLFF. CDR3 in DNA: TGCGCCAGCAGCTTGGTGGAACTTGGCTCGCCGAGGGAAAAACTGTTTTTT.

This chain's CDR3 is CASSYGTGSNGYTF. The CDR3 DNA reads as TGTGCCAGCAGCTACGGGACAGGGTCAAATGGCTACACCTTC. The rearrangement joins TRBV7-9 to TRBJ1-2; 9 nucleotides agree with TRBD1. V was clipped by 4 bases and J by 6 bases; unmatched bases: 6. CDR1 is SEHNR, CDR2 FQNEAQ, per germline (reference sequence). There are 14 residues in the CDR3. Variable domain in full (rest from reference TRBV7-9 and TRBJ1-2): DTGVSQNPRHKITKRGQNVTFRCDPISEHNRLYWYRQTLGQGPEFLTYFQNEAQLEKSRLLSDRFSAERPKGSFSTLEIQRTEQGDSAMYLCASSYGTGSNGYTFGSGTRLTVV.

V gene TRBV5-6 combines with J gene TRBJ2-2; possible D gene TRBD2, 6 bases. Per the germline V gene, CDR1 is SGHDT and CDR2 is YYEEEE. The CDR3 runs 13 residues. V was shortened by 4 bases and J by 5 bases, with 9 bases between the two germline ends. The CDR3 DNA sequence: TGTGCCAGCAGCCCGGGGGTGACCGGGGAGCTGTTTTTT. Translating gives CASSPGVTGELFF.

The chain links TRBV4-2 to TRBJ1-5; 7 positions agree with TRBD1. V was clipped by 4 bases and J by 1 base; unmatched bases: 7. Germline loops: CDR1 LGHNA, CDR2 YNFKEQ. There are 16 residues in the CDR3. The chain's CDR3 is CASSLGNRGSNQPQHF. DNA of the CDR3: TGTGCCAGCAGCCTGGGGAACAGGGGAAGCAATCAGCCCCAGCATTTT.

This clone appeared a few times. The CDR3 loop is CSVYTGTSNTEAFF. The CDR3 region has the DNA TGCAGCGTTTATACCGGGACAAGTAACACTGAAGCTTTCTTT. The V and J genes are TRBV29-1 and TRBJ1-1; TRBD1 is a possible D gene (6 bases). Germline CDR1 is SQVTM and CDR2 is ANQGSEA. The length of the CDR3 is 14 residues. Trimming pared 5 bases from V and 2 bases from J, leaving 15 bases between.

In its sample, this clone was seen once. The chain is built from TRBV19 and TRBJ1-4; 8 bases are shared with TRBD1. J was trimmed by 5 bases and V by 6 bases; bases with no gene match: 11. The CDR3 runs to 16 residues. Germline V gene data show CDR1 as LNHDA and CDR2 as SQIVND (reference sequence). The CDR3 here is CASRPSGQDANEKLFF. CDR3 nucleotide sequence: TGTGCCAGTAGACCTTCGGGACAGGACGCGAATGAAAAACTGTTTTTT. The entire variable domain, with the rest obtained from reference TRBV19 and TRBJ1-4, is as follows: DGGITQSPKYLFRKEGQNVTLSCEQNLNHDAMYWYRQDPGQGLRLIYYSQIVNDFQKGDIAEGYSVSREKKESFPLTVTSAQKNPTAFYLCASRPSGQDANEKLFFGSGTQLSVL.

V gene TRBV5-1 combines with J gene TRBJ1-4; maybe TRBD1 (6 bases). The CDR3 length is 14 residues. CDR1 and CDR2 from the germline V gene are SGHRS and YFSETQ. The germline V and J ends were trimmed by 4 bases and 8 bases, with 15 bases remaining between them. CDR3 sequence (DNA): TGCGCCAGCAGCCCACGGACAGCGGCAGAAAAACTGTTTTTT. This translates into CASSPRTAAEKLFF.

This chain links TRBV6-5 with TRBJ2-7, with 7 bases that match TRBD1. Trimming at V came to 6 bases and at J to 2 bases, leaving 7 bases not matched to a gene. This CDR3 has 14 amino acids. Germline V gene data show CDR1 as MNHEY and CDR2 as SVGAGI. CDR3 bases: TGTGCCAGCAGCAGGGGGACGGACCCCTACGAGCAGTACTTC. The encoded protein is CASSRGTDPYEQYF.

J is TRBJ2-7 and V is TRBV15; 7 bases are a match to TRBD2. The junction had 4 bases not matched to a gene; V was cut back by 0 bases and J by 5 bases. Per germline, CDR1 LNHNV and CDR2 YYDKDF (reference sequence). CDR3 length equals 14 residues. The CDR3 nucleotides are TGTGCCACCAGCAGAGATCGGGCGGGGGACGAGCAGTACTTC. It translates to CATSRDRAGDEQYF.

The chain couples TRBV15 to TRBJ2-4, with D possibly being TRBD2 (6 bases). CDR1 and CDR2 from the germline V gene are LNHNV and YYDKDF (reference sequence). This CDR3 contains 14 residues. With 8 bases removed from V and 6 bases from J, the gap between germline ends came to 17 bases. CDR3: CATGPGDEINIQYF. CDR3 sequence (DNA): TGTGCCACCGGCCCGGGGGATGAGATAAACATTCAGTACTTC.

The chain carries TRBV9 and TRBJ2-1, with 10 bases fitting TRBD2. This CDR3 region has 15 residues. With 0 bases clipped from V and 4 bases from J, the junction kept 1 base outside the gene matches. Germline CDR1 reads SGDLS; CDR2 reads YYNGEE. The CDR3 sequence: CASSVDSGRYNEQFF. In nucleotides, the CDR3 is TGTGCCAGCAGCGTAGATAGCGGGAGGTACAATGAGCAGTTCTTC. Complete variable domain (other parts from reference TRBV9 and TRBJ2-1): DSGVTQTPKHLITATGQRVTLRCSPRSGDLSVYWYQQSLDQGLQFLIQYYNGEERAKGNILERFSAQQFPDLHSELNLSSLELGDSALYFCASSVDSGRYNEQFFGPGTRLTVL.

CDR3 sequence: CASSPSGVYGYTF. The CDR3 DNA reads as TGTGCCAGCAGTCCCTCGGGGGTCTATGGCTACACCTTC. This chain connects TRBV27 to TRBJ1-2; a possible D gene is TRBD1 (5 bases). CDR3 length equals 13 residues. Trimming shortened V by 5 bases and J by 4 bases, and 11 bases separated the two germline ends. The germline V gene encodes CDR1 MNHEY and CDR2 SMNVEV (reference sequence).

The V call is TRBV28, the J call TRBJ1-5; 8 bases match TRBD1. This CDR3 has 15 amino acids. V lost 6 bases and J lost 5; bases outside the gene matches: 9. Germline CDR1 MDHEN, CDR2 SYDVKM. CDR3 bases: TGTGCCAGCAGACCGACAGGGGACACCTATCAGCCCCAGCATTTT. It specifies CASRPTGDTYQPQHF.

V gene TRBV5-1 combines with J gene TRBJ1-1; D remains unclear. Germline CDR1 is SGHRS and CDR2 is YFSETQ. The CDR3 loop spans 13 amino acids. Trimming left V 5 bases short and J 3 bases short, with 11 bases between. CDR3 residues: CASSPDGDTEAFF. The CDR3 DNA follows: TGCGCCAGCAGTCCAGATGGAGACACTGAAGCTTTCTTT.